This T cell receptor beta chain originates from a study of blood T cells in healthy people across ages. Across the whole study: When template switching was applied, about one barcoded beta molecule was captured per two T cells. Study results and limitations: Total diversity from one million sequenced T cells was likely underestimated.

A second PCR of roughly 6 to 12 cycles used a sample-barcoded 5' primer and a J-beta primer mix. TCRdb used MiXCR to reprocess the 5' RACE reads, holding one entry per CDR3 protein. This sample yields 1.6 million or so distinct CDR3 sequences, of which about 35% are seen a single time; around 10% belongs to the top ten. In terms of origin and age, donors were healthy Caucasian individuals from Russia aged roughly 6 to 90. As for this clonotype: Its target is not known.

Sample: blood. The receptor was isolated from a woman in her 30s in good health.

CDR3 in DNA: TGTGCCACCAGCAGAGATGTAACCGAGACCCAGTACTTC. This encodes CATSRDVTETQYF. The chain couples TRBV15 to TRBJ2-7; D is unresolved. With the DNA end fitting TRBJ2-5 better, the J assignment may be wrong. The CDR3 sequence is 13 residues long. Germline CDR1 and CDR2: LNHNV and YYDKDF (reference sequence).